Following are 23 T cell receptor beta chains from one sample sequenced in a study of blood T cell repertoires in COVID-19. Repertoires were generated with immunoSEQ multiplex PCR, while TCRdb's copy carries only in-frame clones and drops some. The table shows approximately 210,000 clones, with around 90% occurring only once. Sequencing input: PBMCs or T cells enriched from blood (not recorded which). Receptor source: a woman between 45 and 60 years old with acute COVID-19.

The chain combines TRBV7-9 with TRBJ1-4; no reliable D call. Trimming stripped 3 bases from V and 0 bases from J, with 20 bases between. In germline, CDR1 is SEHNR, CDR2 FQNEAQ (reference sequence). The CDR3 sequence is 19 residues long. The CDR3 coding sequence is TGTGCCAGCAGCTTGTTGTGGGTCCACACAGCCCCAACTAATGAAAAACTGTTTTTT. Translation gives CASSLLWVHTAPTNEKLFF.

V is TRBV7-8 and J is TRBJ2-2; maybe TRBD2 (5 bases). From germline, CDR1 is SGHVS and CDR2 FQNEAQ. CDR3 size: 14 residues. The V gene lost 2 bases and the J gene lost 4 bases, with 8 bases spanning the gap. The CDR3 loop reads CASSLSAGTGELFF. As DNA, the CDR3 is TGTGCCAGCAGCTTATCGGCGGGCACCGGGGAGCTGTTTTTT.

The chain couples TRBV27 to TRBJ2-5; no clear D gene. CDR3 length: 13 amino acids. From germline, CDR1 is MNHEY and CDR2 SMNVEV (reference sequence). Trimming cost V 6 bases and J 3 bases, with 11 bases left between them. The CDR3 here is CASRNHGEETQYF. CDR3 sequence (DNA): TGTGCCAGCAGAAATCATGGAGAAGAGACCCAGTACTTC.

This clone was seen a handful of times. This sequence joins TRBV7-9 and TRBJ1-1; unclear D gene. CDR3 length equals 13 residues. The germline gives CDR1 SEHNR, CDR2 FQNEAQ (reference sequence). Trimming removed 5 bases from V and 2 bases from J, with 9 bases in between. The CDR3 DNA reads TGTGCCAGCAGCCCCTCCTCCAACACTGAAGCTTTCTTT. This gives the protein CASSPSSNTEAFF. The variable domain in full, with the rest retrieved from reference TRBV7-9 and TRBJ1-1, is DTGVSQNPRHKITKRGQNVTFRCDPISEHNRLYWYRQTLGQGPEFLTYFQNEAQLEKSRLLSDRFSAERPKGSFSTLEIQRTEQGDSAMYLCASSPSSNTEAFFGQGTRLTVV.

V and J are TRBV25-1 and TRBJ2-1; TRBD1 aligns across 10 bases. V dropped 5 bases and J dropped 2; count of bases not matched to a gene: 6. This CDR3 is 16 amino acids long. CDR1 and CDR2 (germline): MGHDK, SYGVNS. CDR3 region: CASSSRTGGAYNEQFF. CDR3 coding DNA: TGTGCCAGCAGTTCAAGGACAGGGGGAGCCTACAATGAGCAGTTCTTC.

The J gene is TRBJ2-7, the V gene TRBV3-1 (or the pseudogene TRBV3-2); TRBD2 matches 10 bases. Germline lookup yields CDR1 LGHDT and CDR2 YNNKEL (reference sequence). CDR3 length equals 14 residues. Germline trimming cut 4 bases from V and 4 bases from J; bases unmatched to any gene: 4. The DNA of the CDR3 is TGTGCCAGCAGCCGGACTAGCGGAGGGTACGAGCAGTACTTC. It specifies CASSRTSGGYEQYF.

The count of this clone is one. This chain connects TRBV6-1 to TRBJ1-5, with D possibly matching TRBD1 (6 bases). V was cut by 7 bases and J by 0 bases, with 10 bases left in between. This CDR3 region has 14 residues. The V gene's germline CDR1 is MNHNS and CDR2 SASEGT. The DNA for the CDR3 is TGTGCCAGCATTAAGGACAGTAGCAATCAGCCCCAGCATTTT. Residues: CASIKDSSNQPQHF.

The rearrangement joins TRBV27 to TRBJ2-1; D is undetermined. The CDR3 extends over 14 amino acids. V lost 1 base to trimming and J lost 5 bases, with 9 bases between them. Germline CDR1 and CDR2: MNHEY and SMNVEV (reference sequence). The CDR3 protein is CASSLFPRNNEQFF. The CDR3 region has the DNA TGTGCCAGCAGTTTATTTCCCAGGAACAATGAGCAGTTCTTC.

The rearrangement uses TRBV19 and TRBJ2-1, with TRBD1 as a possible D gene (6 bases). This CDR3 contains 15 residues. The V end lost 1 base, the J end lost 8 bases, and 15 bases lay between the germline ends. Germline V lookup: CDR1 LNHDA, CDR2 SQIVND (reference sequence). CDR3 region: CASSIGTTGLDEQFF. The CDR3 DNA sequence: TGTGCCAGTAGTATAGGGACCACAGGGTTGGATGAGCAGTTCTTC.

The chain uses TRBV3-1 (or the pseudogene TRBV3-2) and TRBJ2-1; no firm D call. CDR3 length: 13 residues. Germline V lookup: CDR1 LGHDT, CDR2 YNNKEL (reference sequence). V was pared by 0 bases and J by 8 bases, with 8 bases between. The CDR3: CASSQDAQDEQFF. In DNA form, the CDR3 reads TGTGCCAGCAGCCAAGATGCGCAGGATGAGCAGTTCTTC.

The chain employs TRBV7-9 and TRBJ2-5, with 9 bases aligning to TRBD2. Germline V CDR1 and CDR2: SEHNR, FQNEAQ (reference sequence). The CDR3 spans 15 residues. J gave up 5 bases and V 4 bases, and 8 bases lay outside the gene matches. In DNA form, the CDR3 reads TGTGCCAGCAGCTCTCCCGGGACTAGCAGGGAGACCCAGTACTTC. Protein sequence: CASSSPGTSRETQYF. Combining the CDR3 with reference TRBV7-9 and TRBJ2-5 gives the whole variable domain DTGVSQNPRHKITKRGQNVTFRCDPISEHNRLYWYRQTLGQGPEFLTYFQNEAQLEKSRLLSDRFSAERPKGSFSTLEIQRTEQGDSAMYLCASSSPGTSRETQYFGPGTRLLVL.

The chain couples TRBV29-1 to TRBJ1-2; TRBD1 matches 8 bases. Per the germline V gene, CDR1 is SQVTM and CDR2 is ANQGSEA. V dropped 1 base and J dropped 6; count of bases not matched to a gene: 1. This CDR3 spans 12 amino acids. The CDR3 nucleotides read TGCAGCGTTGAAGGGACAGGGCATGGCTACACCTTC. This gives the protein CSVEGTGHGYTF.

For this clone: This sample also contains other DNA sequences that code for the same CDR3. The CDR3 loop is CASSLPGTEAFF. CDR3 DNA: TGTGCCAGCAGTTTACCGGGCACTGAAGCTTTCTTT. This chain uses TRBV28 with TRBJ1-1; the D is unclear. This CDR3 region has 12 residues. CDR1 is MDHEN and CDR2 is SYDVKM in the germline V gene. Trimming cost V 2 bases and J 4 bases, with 5 bases left between them.

DNA for the CDR3: TGTGCCAGCAGTTACACAGCCGGGACTAATCAGCCCCAGCATTTT. Its translation: CASSYTAGTNQPQHF. The rearrangement joins TRBV6-5 to TRBJ1-5; weak D call: TRBD1 (5 bases). Between the trimmed V and J ends, which lost 2 bases and 4 bases, there was a span of 12 bases. The CDR3 contains 15 residues. Per germline, CDR1 MNHEY and CDR2 SVGAGI.

J is TRBJ2-1 and V is TRBV7-9; the match to TRBD2 covers 9 bases. J gave up 6 bases and V 5 bases, and 11 bases lay outside the gene matches. The germline CDR1 and CDR2 sequences are SEHNR and FQNEAQ (reference sequence). The CDR3 has 16 amino acids. CDR3 region: CASSGVAGGPGNEQFF. The CDR3 bases are TGTGCCAGCAGCGGGGTGGCGGGAGGGCCGGGCAATGAGCAGTTCTTC.

V and J are TRBV7-2 and TRBJ2-3; the match to TRBD2 covers 7 bases. In germline, CDR1 is SGHTA, CDR2 FQGNSA. The CDR3 covers 17 residues. The junction had 7 bases not matched to a gene; V was cut back by 1 base and J by 0 bases. The CDR3 loop reads CASSLVVASGSTDTQYF. CDR3 bases: TGTGCCAGCAGCTTAGTGGTGGCTAGCGGTAGCACAGATACGCAGTATTTT. Supplemented by reference TRBV7-2 and TRBJ2-3, the full variable domain reads GAGVSQSPSNKVTEKGKDVELRCDPISGHTALYWYRQSLGQGLEFLIYFQGNSAPDKSGLPSDRFSAERTGGSVSTLTIQRTQQEDSAVYLCASSLVVASGSTDTQYFGPGTRLTVL.

CDR3 in amino acids: CASRTGTRASPQHF. DNA for the CDR3: TGTGCCAGCCGGACCGGGACACGGGCTTCGCCCCAGCATTTT. This chain joins TRBV6-5 and TRBJ1-5, with D possibly being TRBD1 (6 bases). Germline V CDR1 and CDR2: MNHEY, SVGAGI. CDR3 length: 14 amino acids. V lost 8 bases and J lost 9, with 20 bases in between.

V gene TRBV23-1 combines with J gene TRBJ2-5; TRBD1 agrees at 7 bases. TRBV23-1 qualifies as an ORF whose function is uncertain. This CDR3 has 15 amino acids. Trimming took 3 bases from V and 2 from J; bases not matched to a gene: 6. In DNA, the CDR3 is TGCGCCAGCAGTCAGGGGGACAGCCTTCAAGAGACCCAGTACTTC. This gives the protein CASSQGDSLQETQYF.

This clone was seen a few times. The chain carries TRBV5-1 and TRBJ1-1; D is possibly TRBD1 (5 bases). CDR1 SGHRS and CDR2 YFSETQ come from the germline V gene. CDR3 length equals 15 residues. V lost 0 bases and J lost 4, with 13 bases in between. The chain's CDR3 is CASSLESGRVTEAFF. CDR3 bases: TGCGCCAGCAGCTTGGAATCAGGGAGGGTCACTGAAGCTTTCTTT.

This chain connects TRBV7-9 to TRBJ2-6, with D perhaps TRBD2 (6 bases). Between the trimmed V and J ends, which lost 1 base and 4 bases, there was a span of 20 bases. CDR1 SEHNR and CDR2 FQNEAQ come from the germline V gene (reference sequence). This CDR3 comprises 19 residues. The CDR3 is CASSLGWRDYSFGANVLTF. CDR3 bases: TGTGCCAGCAGCTTAGGATGGCGGGATTACTCCTTCGGGGCCAACGTCCTGACTTTC.

CDR3 protein: CASSGLAGGPRNNEQFF. The CDR3 DNA follows: TGTGCCAGCAGTGGACTAGCGGGAGGGCCTCGGAACAATGAGCAGTTCTTC. The chain links TRBV7-2 to TRBJ2-1, with 15 bases fitting TRBD2. The CDR3 has 17 amino acids. V was clipped by 6 bases and J by 5 bases; unmatched bases: 8. CDR1 and CDR2 (germline): SGHTA, FQGNSA.

The chain is built from TRBV29-1 and TRBJ2-7; the match to TRBD2 covers 13 bases. Germline loops: CDR1 SQVTM, CDR2 ANQGSEA. The CDR3 totals 16 residues. Trimming at V came to 6 bases and at J to 0 bases, leaving 8 bases not matched to a gene. Here the CDR3 reads CSVSGLAGVFSYEQYF. The CDR3 DNA follows: TGCAGCGTGTCTGGACTAGCGGGAGTCTTCTCCTACGAGCAGTACTTC.

The genes are TRBV2 and TRBJ2-1, with D unclear. The germline V and J ends were trimmed by 10 bases and 0 bases, with 4 bases remaining between them. Germline values: CDR1 SNHLY, CDR2 FYNNEI. The CDR3 loop spans 11 amino acids. The CDR3 sequence: CAKSSYNEQFF. The CDR3 DNA reads as TGTGCCAAGAGCTCCTACAATGAGCAGTTCTTC.